What follows are 29 T cell receptor beta chains derived from one specimen sequenced in a study of OX40 agonist ivuxolimab in advanced cancers. Produced via immunoSEQ multiplex PCR; TCRdb's table is partial and in-frame only. This sample has around 73,000 clones, with 75% to 90% found just once. The material sequenced was CD4+ or CD8+ T cells sorted from blood, taken in a trial of the OX40 agonist ivuxolimab. The receptors come from an adult with an advanced solid tumor such as melanoma, head and neck, liver or kidney cancer.

In this sample, this clone turned up once. The chain uses TRBV9 and TRBJ1-2; 8 nucleotides align to TRBD1. This CDR3 region has 15 residues. The germline gives CDR1 SGDLS, CDR2 YYNGEE. J was trimmed by 0 bases and V by 5 bases; bases with no gene match: 6. The CDR3 spells CASSPGGRANYGYTF. The DNA of the CDR3 is TGTGCCAGCAGTCCAGGGGGCAGGGCTAACTATGGCTACACCTTC.

This clone came up once. J is TRBJ2-2 and V is TRBV5-6; weak D call: TRBD2 (6 bases). The germline V gene has CDR1 SGHDT and CDR2 YYEEEE. The V end lost 1 base, the J end lost 0 bases, and 13 bases lay between the germline ends. CDR3 length: 17 amino acids. The chain's CDR3 is CASSLWRGRANTGELFF. CDR3 in DNA: TGTGCCAGCAGCTTGTGGAGGGGAAGGGCGAACACCGGGGAGCTGTTTTTT.

The chain has TRBV6-5 and TRBJ1-1; a possible D gene is TRBD1 (6 bases). Germline V gives CDR1 MNHEY, CDR2 SVGAGI. V was clipped by 8 bases and J by 2 bases, with 12 bases between them. This CDR3 is built from 13 residues. The CDR3 bases are TGTGCCAGCGGAAGGGGGTTAAACACTGAAGCTTTCTTT. This encodes CASGRGLNTEAFF.

The CDR3 region has the DNA TGTGCCAGCAGTTTACTCTCCGTTCAAGGGCCTGCCTACAATGAGCAGTTCTTC. It specifies CASSLLSVQGPAYNEQFF. The V call is TRBV27, the J call TRBJ2-1; no firm D call. The CDR3 extends over 18 amino acids. Trimming removed 2 bases at V and 2 bases at J, with 19 bases between. Germline V gene sequence: CDR1 MNHEY, CDR2 SMNVEV (reference sequence).

The chain employs TRBV7-9 and TRBJ2-1, with D possibly TRBD2 on 5 matching bases. Germline V gives CDR1 SEHNR, CDR2 FQNEAQ (reference sequence). Trimming removed 8 bases from V and 6 bases from J, with 14 bases in between. The CDR3 has 13 residues. The CDR3 sequence is CASGSRPLNEQFF. The CDR3 coding sequence is TGTGCCAGCGGGAGCAGGCCCCTCAATGAGCAGTTCTTC.

The chain combines TRBV6-6 with TRBJ1-3; 8 nucleotides align to TRBD1. With 6 bases clipped from V and 2 bases from J, the junction kept 3 bases outside the gene matches. The CDR3 runs to 14 residues. Germline CDR1 and CDR2: MNHNY and SVGAGI (reference sequence). CDR3 sequence: CASSTTGAGNTIYF. In nucleotides, the CDR3 is TGTGCCAGCAGCACGACAGGGGCTGGAAACACCATATATTTT.

The gene calls are TRBV11-1 and TRBJ2-1; perhaps TRBD2 as D (5 bases). The CDR3 covers 12 residues. Deletions cut 2 bases from V and 8 bases from J, with 7 bases between. The V gene's germline CDR1 is SGHAT and CDR2 FQDESV (reference sequence). This CDR3 reads CASSLFSDEQFF. CDR3 nucleotide sequence: TGTGCCAGCAGCTTATTTAGCGATGAGCAGTTCTTC.

The chain couples TRBV27 to TRBJ1-3; no reliable D call. The CDR3 runs 16 residues. V was cut by 5 bases and J by 4 bases, with 18 bases left in between. The germline gives CDR1 MNHEY, CDR2 SMNVEV (reference sequence). The CDR3 DNA reads as TGTGCCAGCAGTAGCCGGCTGGGGTCGGCAGGAAACACCATATATTTT. Translation gives CASSSRLGSAGNTIYF.

The CDR3 is CASSAWTSGDEQFF. In DNA form, the CDR3 reads TGTGCCAGCAGCGCCTGGACTAGCGGGGATGAGCAGTTCTTC. The chain joins TRBV9 to TRBJ2-1, with TRBD2 matching over 12 bases. Germline-derived CDR1 and CDR2 are SGDLS and YYNGEE. The CDR3 consists of 14 residues. J lost 8 bases, V lost 3 bases, and 3 bases had no gene match.

This sequence joins TRBV7-2 and TRBJ2-1; 8 positions match TRBD1. CDR1 and CDR2 (germline): SGHTA, FQGNSA. V lost 2 bases, J lost 10 bases, and 7 bases stayed unmatched. CDR3 length: 14 amino acids. The CDR3 is CASSLFDRGGEQFF. The CDR3, as DNA: TGTGCCAGCAGCTTATTTGACAGGGGAGGAGAGCAGTTCTTC.

This chain links TRBV15 with TRBJ2-2; 14 nucleotides align to TRBD2. V shed 1 base, J shed 6 bases, and the junction held 1 base outside the gene matches. The CDR3 totals 16 residues. The germline V gene encodes CDR1 LNHNV and CDR2 YYDKDF (reference sequence). In DNA, the CDR3 is TGTGCCACCAGCAGAGGACTAGCGGGAGGGGCCGGGGAGCTGTTTTTT. It specifies CATSRGLAGGAGELFF.

This sequence joins TRBV27 and TRBJ1-1; D remains ambiguous. The V gene lost 3 bases and the J gene lost 0 bases, with 8 bases spanning the gap. Germline V gene data show CDR1 as MNHEY and CDR2 as SMNVEV (reference sequence). The CDR3 length is 14 residues. DNA of the CDR3: TGTGCCAGCAGTTTGGAAGGGTTGAACACTGAAGCTTTCTTT. Its protein product is CASSLEGLNTEAFF.

A single count supports this clone. The chain combines TRBV7-9 with TRBJ2-1; D uncertain. The V end lost 0 bases, the J end lost 8 bases, and 5 bases lay between the germline ends. Germline V lookup: CDR1 SEHNR, CDR2 FQNEAQ (reference sequence). This CDR3 spans 12 amino acids. This CDR3 reads CASSLAGHEQFF. CDR3 in DNA: TGTGCCAGCAGCTTAGCTGGTCATGAGCAGTTCTTC.

This chain joins TRBV4-1 and TRBJ2-7; 11 positions match TRBD2. The CDR3 is 13 residues long. CDR1 MGHRA and CDR2 YSYEKL come from the germline V gene. V trimming: 2 bases; J trimming: 9 bases; junction bases outside the gene matches: 3. CDR3 in DNA: TGCGCCAGCAGCCAACTAGCGGGAGGAGTGCAGTACTTC. Translated: CASSQLAGGVQYF.

The CDR3 bases are TGTGCCAGCAAGTCCGGGACAGGGGGTACTGAAGCTTTCTTT. Amino acids: CASKSGTGGTEAFF. The genes are TRBV2 and TRBJ1-1, with 11 bases matching TRBD1. Germline V lookup: CDR1 SNHLY, CDR2 FYNNEI. The CDR3 loop spans 14 amino acids. J gave up 5 bases and V 7 bases, and 6 bases lay outside the gene matches.

This clone was observed a few times. The chain links TRBV30 to TRBJ1-1; 7 bases are shared with TRBD1. The V and J ends lost 2 bases and 6 bases, in that order; junction bases with no gene match: 3. Germline V gene data show CDR1 as GTSNPN and CDR2 as SVGIG (reference sequence). The CDR3 covers 12 residues. For the CDR3, the DNA is TGTGCCTGGAGTCAGGGGGTGGCTGAAGCTTTCTTT. Translating gives CAWSQGVAEAFF.

DNA for the CDR3: TGTGCCTGGAGTCCCGTTTGGGATGAGCAGTTCTTC. This codes for CAWSPVWDEQFF. The chain joins TRBV30 to TRBJ2-1; no clear D gene. This CDR3 spans 12 amino acids. Trimming left V 2 bases short and J 8 bases short, with 10 bases between. The germline V gene encodes CDR1 GTSNPN and CDR2 SVGIG (reference sequence).

The chain recombines TRBV7-6 with TRBJ2-7; D perhaps matches TRBD1 (7 bases). The CDR3 spans 14 residues. With 4 bases removed from V and 2 bases from J, the gap between germline ends came to 12 bases. CDR1 SGHVS and CDR2 FNYEAQ come from the germline V gene. The CDR3 reads CASSSRDSTYEQYF. In DNA, the CDR3 is TGTGCCAGCAGCTCGCGGGACAGCACCTACGAGCAGTACTTC.

V and J are TRBV27 and TRBJ2-1; 8 nucleotides line up with TRBD2. The CDR3 consists of 14 residues. Losses at the gene ends were 5 bases for V and 5 bases for J; bases not matched to a gene: 5. The germline V gene has CDR1 MNHEY and CDR2 SMNVEV (reference sequence). CDR3 bases: TGTGCCAGCAGTCGAGCGGGAGTGGACAATGAGCAGTTCTTC. The encoded protein is CASSRAGVDNEQFF.

V usage is TRBV6-1 and J usage is TRBJ1-5, with TRBD1 as a possible D gene (5 bases). This CDR3 is 18 amino acids long. Germline V lookup: CDR1 MNHNS, CDR2 SASEGT. The germline V and J ends were trimmed by 0 bases and 3 bases, with 18 bases remaining between them. The CDR3 is CASSEARIPGLNNQPQHF. CDR3 in DNA: TGTGCCAGCAGTGAAGCTAGGATCCCGGGACTGAACAATCAGCCCCAGCATTTT.

V usage is TRBV11-3 and J usage is TRBJ2-1; the D gene is possibly TRBD2 (6 bases). The CDR3 runs to 17 residues. V was cut by 4 bases and J by 3 bases, with 19 bases left in between. CDR1 and CDR2 (germline): SGHNT, YENEEA. CDR3 loop: CASSSPISGGDYNEQFF. As DNA, the CDR3 is TGTGCCAGCAGCTCCCCAATTAGCGGAGGAGACTACAATGAGCAGTTCTTC.

This clone has only a few counts. The chain uses TRBV6-5 and TRBJ1-5, with 8 bases matching TRBD1. The CDR3 has 14 amino acids. CDR1 MNHEY and CDR2 SVGAGI come from the germline V gene. V dropped 2 bases and J dropped 9; count of bases not matched to a gene: 6. The DNA of the CDR3 is TGTGCCAGCAGTTACGGCCAGGGGGCAGGGCCCCAGCATTTT. Translating gives CASSYGQGAGPQHF.

The rearrangement uses TRBV19 and TRBJ2-2, with D possibly being TRBD1 or TRBD2 (6 bases each). Trimming cost V 11 bases and J 6 bases, with 13 bases left between them. CDR3 size: 12 residues. The germline V gene has CDR1 LNHDA and CDR2 SQIVND (reference sequence). CDR3 region: CALRGEAGELFF. CDR3 nucleotides: TGTGCCCTAAGGGGGGAGGCCGGGGAGCTGTTTTTT.

The genes are TRBV6-1 and TRBJ1-4; D unresolved. The V end was cut by 4 bases, the J end by 0 bases, with 12 bases between. The CDR3 has 16 amino acids. Germline V gene data show CDR1 as MNHNS and CDR2 as SASEGT. CDR3 nucleotide sequence: TGTGCCAGCAGTGGGGAGACAAGGGCAACTAATGAAAAACTGTTTTTT. It translates to CASSGETRATNEKLFF.

This clone was detected a few times. The J gene is TRBJ1-5, the V gene TRBV10-3, with TRBD1 matching 7 bases. This CDR3 contains 12 residues. Germline V gives CDR1 ENHRY, CDR2 SYGVKD. V was clipped by 10 bases and J by 5 bases; unmatched bases: 5. The CDR3: CATQGGDQPQHF. The CDR3 nucleotides are TGTGCCACCCAGGGGGGAGATCAGCCCCAGCATTTT.

This rearrangement joins TRBV19 to TRBJ2-5; 8 nucleotides agree with TRBD2. The germline gives CDR1 LNHDA, CDR2 SQIVND (reference sequence). The ends lost 7 bases at V and 1 base at J; junction bases unmatched: 11. This CDR3 contains 16 residues. The CDR3 is CASTHLPGTSQETQYF. In DNA form, the CDR3 reads TGTGCCAGTACCCATCTTCCCGGGACTAGCCAAGAGACCCAGTACTTC.

This clone was observed once. V usage is TRBV27 and J usage is TRBJ1-2, with D uncertain. The CDR3 spans 13 residues. CDR1 MNHEY and CDR2 SMNVEV come from the germline V gene (reference sequence). Trimming removed 8 bases from V and 4 bases from J, with 14 bases in between. CDR3 amino acids: CASGTSSVYGYTF. For the CDR3, the DNA is TGTGCCAGCGGTACCAGCAGCGTCTATGGCTACACCTTC.

The gene calls are TRBV11-2 and TRBJ1-1; 8 positions match TRBD1. CDR1 and CDR2 (germline): SGHAT, FQNNGV. After removal of 5 bases from V and 0 bases from J, the junction contained 5 bases not matched to a gene. This CDR3 comprises 15 residues. The CDR3 DNA reads as TGTGCCAGCAGCGGCCGACAGGGGATGAACACTGAAGCTTTCTTT. Residues: CASSGRQGMNTEAFF.

This clone appeared a single time. The chain's CDR3 is CASSLLASEAFF. CDR3 nucleotide sequence: TGTGCCAGCAGCTTGTTAGCCAGTGAAGCTTTCTTT. The gene calls are TRBV7-9 and TRBJ1-1; D uncertain. Germline V CDR1 and CDR2: SEHNR, FQNEAQ (reference sequence). The CDR3 sequence is 12 residues long. Between the trimmed V and J ends, which lost 3 bases and 7 bases, there was a span of 9 bases.